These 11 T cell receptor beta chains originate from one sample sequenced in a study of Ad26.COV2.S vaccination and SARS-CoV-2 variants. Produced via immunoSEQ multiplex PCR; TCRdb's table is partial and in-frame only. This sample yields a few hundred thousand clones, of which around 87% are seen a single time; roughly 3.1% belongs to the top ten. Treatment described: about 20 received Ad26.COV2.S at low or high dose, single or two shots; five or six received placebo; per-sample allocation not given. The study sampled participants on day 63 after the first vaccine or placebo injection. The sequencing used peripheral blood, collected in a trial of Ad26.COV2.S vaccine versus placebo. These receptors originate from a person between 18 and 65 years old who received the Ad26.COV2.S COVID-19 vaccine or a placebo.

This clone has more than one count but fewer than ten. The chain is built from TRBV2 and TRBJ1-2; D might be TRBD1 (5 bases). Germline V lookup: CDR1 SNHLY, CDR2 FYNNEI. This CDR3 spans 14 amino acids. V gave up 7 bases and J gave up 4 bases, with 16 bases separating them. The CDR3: CASNTDTGLYGYTF. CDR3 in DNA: TGTGCCAGCAATACGGACACGGGTCTCTATGGCTACACCTTC. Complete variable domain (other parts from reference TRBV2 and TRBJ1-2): EPEVTQTPSHQVTQMGQEVILRCVPISNHLYFYWYRQILGQKVEFLVSFYNNEISEKSEIFDDQFSVERPDGSNFTLKIRSTKLEDSAMYFCASNTDTGLYGYTFGSGTRLTVV.

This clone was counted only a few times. CDR3 in amino acids: CASSAGGTADLLTEAFF. The CDR3 bases are TGTGCCAGCAGTGCAGGAGGGACTGCTGATCTGCTCACTGAAGCTTTCTTT. The V and J genes are TRBV2 and TRBJ1-1, with D possibly being TRBD1 (5 bases). The CDR3 sequence is 17 residues long. Looked up from germline, CDR1 is SNHLY and CDR2 is FYNNEI. With 4 bases removed from V and 4 bases from J, the gap between germline ends came to 22 bases.

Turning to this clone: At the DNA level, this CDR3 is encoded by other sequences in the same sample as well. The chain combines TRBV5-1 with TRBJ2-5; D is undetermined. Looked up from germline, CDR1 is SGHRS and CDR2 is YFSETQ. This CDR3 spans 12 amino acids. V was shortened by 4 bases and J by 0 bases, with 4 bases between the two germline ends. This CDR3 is CASSLYQETQYF. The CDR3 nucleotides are TGCGCCAGCAGCCTATACCAAGAGACCCAGTACTTC. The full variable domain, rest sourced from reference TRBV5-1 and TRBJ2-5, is KAGVTQTPRYLIKTRGQQVTLSCSPISGHRSVSWYQQTPGQGLQFLFEYFSETQRNKGNFPGRFSGRQFSNSRSEMNVSTLELGDSALYLCASSLYQETQYFGPGTRLLVL.

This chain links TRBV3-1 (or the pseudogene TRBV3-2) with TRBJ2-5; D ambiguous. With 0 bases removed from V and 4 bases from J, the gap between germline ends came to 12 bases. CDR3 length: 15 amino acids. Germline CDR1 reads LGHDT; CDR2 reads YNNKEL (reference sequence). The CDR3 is CASSQDEVVGETQYF. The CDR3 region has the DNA TGTGCCAGCAGCCAAGATGAGGTAGTGGGAGAGACCCAGTACTTC.

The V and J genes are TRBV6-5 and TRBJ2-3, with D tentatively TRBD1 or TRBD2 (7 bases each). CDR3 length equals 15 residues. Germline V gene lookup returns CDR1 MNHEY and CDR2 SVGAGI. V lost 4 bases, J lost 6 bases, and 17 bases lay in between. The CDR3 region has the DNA TGTGCCAGCAGTTCAGGGGGGGCCCCTCCGGATACGCAGTATTTT. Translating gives CASSSGGAPPDTQYF.

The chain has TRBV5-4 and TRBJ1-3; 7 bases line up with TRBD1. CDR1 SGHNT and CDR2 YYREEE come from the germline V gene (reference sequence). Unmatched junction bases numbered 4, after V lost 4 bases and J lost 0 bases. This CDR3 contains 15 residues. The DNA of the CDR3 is TGTGCCAGCAGCCCTCGACAGGGCTCTGGAAACACCATATATTTT. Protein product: CASSPRQGSGNTIYF.

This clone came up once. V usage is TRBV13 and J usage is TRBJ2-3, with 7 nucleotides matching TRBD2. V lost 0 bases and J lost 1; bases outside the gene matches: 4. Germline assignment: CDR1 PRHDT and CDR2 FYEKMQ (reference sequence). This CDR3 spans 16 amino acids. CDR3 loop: CASSLGTSLGTDTQYF. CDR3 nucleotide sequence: TGTGCCAGCAGCTTAGGGACTAGCTTGGGCACAGATACGCAGTATTTT.

DNA of the CDR3: TGTGCCAGCAGCTTGGAAACAGGTTTGGGCGGGGAGCTGTTTTTT. Its protein product is CASSLETGLGGELFF. The chain is built from TRBV5-5 and TRBJ2-2; a possible D gene is TRBD1 (5 bases). V dropped 0 bases and J dropped 7 bases, with 13 bases sitting between them. The germline V gene encodes CDR1 SGHKS and CDR2 YYEKEE (reference sequence). This CDR3 is 15 amino acids long. Full variable domain (rest looked up from reference TRBV5-5 and TRBJ2-2): DAGVTQSPTHLIKTRGQQVTLRCSPISGHKSVSWYQQVLGQGPQFIFQYYEKEERGRGNFPDRFSARQFPNYSSELNVNALLLGDSALYLCASSLETGLGGELFFGEGSRLTVL.

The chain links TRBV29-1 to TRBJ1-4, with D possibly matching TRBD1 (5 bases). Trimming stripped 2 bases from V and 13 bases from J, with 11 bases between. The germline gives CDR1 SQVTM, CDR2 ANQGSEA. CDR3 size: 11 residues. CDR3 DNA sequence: TGCAGCGTTGAAATGGAGGGGATACTGTTTTTT. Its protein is CSVEMEGILFF.

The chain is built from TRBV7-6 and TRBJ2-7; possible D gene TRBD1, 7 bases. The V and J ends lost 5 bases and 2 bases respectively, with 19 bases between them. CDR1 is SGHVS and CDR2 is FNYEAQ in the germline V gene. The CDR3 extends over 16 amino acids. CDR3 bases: TGTGCCAGCAGCCTAGTGGGCGGCGGGACAGCCTACGAGCAGTACTTC. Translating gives CASSLVGGGTAYEQYF.

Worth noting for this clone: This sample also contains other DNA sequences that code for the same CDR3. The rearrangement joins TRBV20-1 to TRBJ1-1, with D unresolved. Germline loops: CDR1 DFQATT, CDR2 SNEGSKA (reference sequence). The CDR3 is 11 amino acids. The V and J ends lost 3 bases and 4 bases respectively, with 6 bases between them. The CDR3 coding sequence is TGCAGTGCTAGGAGTGGCACTGAAGCTTTCTTT. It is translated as CSARSGTEAFF.